The 11 T cell receptor beta chains presented below share a single source sample, sequenced in a study of blood T cell repertoires in COVID-19. Method: immunoSEQ multiplex PCR; TCRdb's copy keeps in-frame clones and lacks some. The sample holds under 450,000 clones; about 90% are singletons and the top ten take approximately 3.1%. Sample: PBMCs or T cells enriched from blood (not recorded which). Receptors originate from a young woman who had recovered from COVID-19.

The V and J genes are TRBV5-1 and TRBJ2-2; TRBD1 matches 9 bases. Germline CDR1 SGHRS, CDR2 YFSETQ. The junction had 15 bases not matched to a gene; V was cut back by 5 bases and J by 7 bases. The CDR3 consists of 17 residues. CDR3 protein: CASRAGTGSYSNGELFF. The CDR3, as DNA: TGCGCCAGCAGAGCCGGGACAGGGTCGTATTCCAACGGGGAGCTGTTTTTT.

The chain couples TRBV13 to TRBJ1-1; D may be TRBD1 (5 bases). V dropped 8 bases and J dropped 3 bases, with 19 bases sitting between them. This CDR3 contains 15 residues. The germline gives CDR1 PRHDT, CDR2 FYEKMQ (reference sequence). The CDR3 is CASGQGESLDTEAFF. The CDR3, as DNA: TGTGCCAGCGGGCAGGGTGAGTCCCTGGACACTGAAGCTTTCTTT.

The chain has TRBV6-5 and TRBJ2-1, with no clear D. Trimming removed 7 bases from V and 0 bases from J, with 7 bases in between. CDR3 length: 13 residues. Germline lookup yields CDR1 MNHEY and CDR2 SVGAGI. CDR3 protein: CASTLSSYNEQFF. The CDR3 DNA is TGTGCCAGCACCCTTAGCTCCTACAATGAGCAGTTCTTC.

This clone was counted once. J is TRBJ1-6 and V is TRBV28, with 7 nucleotides matching TRBD1. Losses at the gene ends were 2 bases for V and 4 bases for J; bases not matched to a gene: 2. Germline CDR1 MDHEN, CDR2 SYDVKM. The CDR3 extends over 15 amino acids. The CDR3 here is CASSLGTAYNSPLHF. The CDR3 bases are TGTGCCAGCAGTTTAGGGACAGCTTATAATTCACCCCTCCACTTT.

This chain uses TRBV5-1 with TRBJ1-1; unclear D gene. V gave up 0 bases and J gave up 4 bases, with 13 bases separating them. The CDR3 runs to 15 residues. Germline CDR1 and CDR2: SGHRS and YFSETQ. The chain's CDR3 is CASSLVRGEGTEAFF. The CDR3 nucleotides read TGCGCCAGCAGCTTGGTGCGGGGAGAGGGCACTGAAGCTTTCTTT.

The V call is TRBV5-1, the J call TRBJ2-7; D uncertain. Trimming took off 2 bases at V and 3 bases at J, with 9 bases between the two ends. The CDR3 contains 13 residues. CDR1 and CDR2 (germline): SGHRS, YFSETQ. CDR3 region: CASSLQQDYEQYF. The CDR3 region has the DNA TGCGCCAGCAGCTTACAGCAAGACTACGAGCAGTACTTC.

This CDR3 is CASSEARADYLANEQFF. The DNA for the CDR3 is TGTGCCAGCAGTGAAGCGAGGGCCGATTACCTAGCCAATGAGCAGTTCTTC. The gene calls are TRBV2 and TRBJ2-1; D may be TRBD2 (5 bases). Trimming stripped 0 bases from V and 6 bases from J, with 18 bases between. The CDR3 is made up of 17 amino acids. Germline V gene sequence: CDR1 SNHLY, CDR2 FYNNEI. Variable domain in full (rest from reference TRBV2 and TRBJ2-1): EPEVTQTPSHQVTQMGQEVILRCVPISNHLYFYWYRQILGQKVEFLVSFYNNEISEKSEIFDDQFSVERPDGSNFTLKIRSTKLEDSAMYFCASSEARADYLANEQFFGPGTRLTVL.

The chain joins TRBV5-4 to TRBJ2-1, with 7 nucleotides matching TRBD1. The CDR3 covers 18 residues. V shed 0 bases, J shed 5 bases, and the junction held 14 bases outside the gene matches. The germline gives CDR1 SGHNT, CDR2 YYREEE (reference sequence). CDR3 loop: CASSLAQGIGVWNNEQFF. As DNA, the CDR3 is TGTGCCAGCAGCTTGGCACAGGGGATCGGGGTGTGGAACAATGAGCAGTTCTTC.

The chain employs TRBV5-5 and TRBJ2-4; perhaps TRBD2 as D (6 bases). Trimming took 7 bases from V and 4 from J, leaving 18 bases between them. Germline V gene lookup returns CDR1 SGHKS and CDR2 YYEKEE (reference sequence). The CDR3 is 15 residues long. CDR3 in amino acids: CASSGVTTTKNIQYF. As DNA, the CDR3 is TGTGCCAGCTCGGGGGTGACTACCACTAAAAACATTCAGTACTTC. Full variable domain (remainder filled in from reference TRBV5-5 and TRBJ2-4): DAGVTQSPTHLIKTRGQQVTLRCSPISGHKSVSWYQQVLGQGPQFIFQYYEKEERGRGNFPDRFSARQFPNYSSELNVNALLLGDSALYLCASSGVTTTKNIQYFGAGTRLSVL.

The CDR3 DNA reads TGTGCCAGCAGCGAACACATGGAGCCCCAGCATTTT. Encoded protein: CASSEHMEPQHF. The chain employs TRBV13 and TRBJ1-5; D remains ambiguous. CDR1 PRHDT and CDR2 FYEKMQ come from the germline V gene (reference sequence). This CDR3 comprises 12 residues. With 5 bases removed from V and 8 bases from J, the gap between germline ends came to 10 bases.

The chain recombines TRBV10-3 with TRBJ2-1; 14 bases match TRBD2. The CDR3 totals 15 residues. The ends lost 5 bases at V and 5 bases at J; junction bases unmatched: 2. The germline CDR1 and CDR2 sequences are ENHRY and SYGVKD. CDR3 DNA sequence: TGTGCCATCAGTCGGACTAGCGGGAGGCACAATGAGCAGTTCTTC. It specifies CAISRTSGRHNEQFF.